The T cell receptor (beta chain) under discussion was sequenced for a study of blood T cell repertoires in COVID-19. Under the authors' procedure: It was from reference gene primer amplification that nucleated cell counts were estimated. This table comes from immunoSEQ multiplex PCR, and its TCRdb copy is limited to in-frame clones, with some not included. The V and J calls and the clone size are those of that table, but D and trimming were determined from the DNA. The sample records over 55,000 clones, approximately 88% being singletons. V gave up 2 bases and J gave up 1 base, with 18 bases separating them. Germline V CDR1 and CDR2: MDHEN, SYDVKM. CDR3 length: 18 residues.

The rearrangement joins TRBV28 to TRBJ2-4, with D perhaps matching TRBD1 (5 bases). The specimen was peripheral blood. This TCR was recovered from a human donor in a cohort sampled during active COVID-19. Written as DNA, the CDR3 is TGTGCCAGCAGTTTAGGGGATCGCCAGGGATGGGCCAAAAACATTCAGTACTTC. Encoded protein: CASSLGDRQGWAKNIQYF.